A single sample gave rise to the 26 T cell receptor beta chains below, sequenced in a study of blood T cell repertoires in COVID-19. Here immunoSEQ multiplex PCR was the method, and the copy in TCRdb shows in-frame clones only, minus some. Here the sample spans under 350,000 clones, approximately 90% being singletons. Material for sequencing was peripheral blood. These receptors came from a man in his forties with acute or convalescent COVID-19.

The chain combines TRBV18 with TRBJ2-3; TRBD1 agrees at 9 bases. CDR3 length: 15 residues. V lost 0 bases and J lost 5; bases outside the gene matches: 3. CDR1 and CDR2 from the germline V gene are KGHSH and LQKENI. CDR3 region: CASSPPGQGRDTQYF. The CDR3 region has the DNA TGTGCCAGCTCACCACCGGGACAGGGAAGAGATACGCAGTATTTT.

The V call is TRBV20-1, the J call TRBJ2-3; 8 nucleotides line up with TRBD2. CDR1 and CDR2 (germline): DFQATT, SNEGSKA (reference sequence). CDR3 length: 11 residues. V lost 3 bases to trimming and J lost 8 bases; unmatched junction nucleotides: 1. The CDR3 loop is CSASREGTQYF. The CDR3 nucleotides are TGCAGTGCTAGTCGGGAGGGTACGCAGTATTTT.

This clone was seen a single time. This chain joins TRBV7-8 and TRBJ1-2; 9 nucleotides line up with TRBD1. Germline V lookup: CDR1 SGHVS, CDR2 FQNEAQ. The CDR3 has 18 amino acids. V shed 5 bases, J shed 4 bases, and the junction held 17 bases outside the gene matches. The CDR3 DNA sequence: TGTGCCAGCAGCCCCGGGGGGACAGGGAAGCTTATAAGCTATGGCTACACCTTC. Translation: CASSPGGTGKLISYGYTF.

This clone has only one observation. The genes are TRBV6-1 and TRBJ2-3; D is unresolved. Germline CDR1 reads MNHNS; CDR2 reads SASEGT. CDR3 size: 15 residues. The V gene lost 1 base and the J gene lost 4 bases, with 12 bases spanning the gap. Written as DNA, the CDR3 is TGTGCCAGCAGTGAAGTGACTCAGAGGCCAGATACGCAGTATTTT. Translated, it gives CASSEVTQRPDTQYF.

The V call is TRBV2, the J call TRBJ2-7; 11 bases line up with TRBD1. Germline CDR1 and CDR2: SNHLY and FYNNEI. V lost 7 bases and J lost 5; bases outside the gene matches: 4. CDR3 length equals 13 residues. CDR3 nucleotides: TGTGCCAGCACCAGGACAGGGGGCAACGAGCAGTACTTC. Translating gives CASTRTGGNEQYF.

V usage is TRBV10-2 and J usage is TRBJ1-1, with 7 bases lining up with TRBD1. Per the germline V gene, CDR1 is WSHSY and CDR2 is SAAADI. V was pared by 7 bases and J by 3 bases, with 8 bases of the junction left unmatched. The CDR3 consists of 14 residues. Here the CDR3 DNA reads TGCGCCAGCATCCATAGACAGGGTTACACTGAAGCTTTCTTT. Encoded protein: CASIHRQGYTEAFF.

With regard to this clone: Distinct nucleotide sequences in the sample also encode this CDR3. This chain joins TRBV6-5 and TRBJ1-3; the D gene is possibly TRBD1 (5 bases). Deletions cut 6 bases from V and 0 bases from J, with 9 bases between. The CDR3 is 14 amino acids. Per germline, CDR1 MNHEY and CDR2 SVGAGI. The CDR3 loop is CASRGGGSGNTIYF. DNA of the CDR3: TGTGCCAGCAGGGGGGGAGGCTCTGGAAACACCATATATTTT.

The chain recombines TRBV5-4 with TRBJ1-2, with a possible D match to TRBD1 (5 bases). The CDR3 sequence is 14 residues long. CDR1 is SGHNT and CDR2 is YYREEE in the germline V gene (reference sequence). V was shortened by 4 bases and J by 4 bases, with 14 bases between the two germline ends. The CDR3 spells CASSLGQGLYGYTF. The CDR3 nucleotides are TGTGCCAGCAGCCTAGGACAAGGGCTCTATGGCTACACCTTC.

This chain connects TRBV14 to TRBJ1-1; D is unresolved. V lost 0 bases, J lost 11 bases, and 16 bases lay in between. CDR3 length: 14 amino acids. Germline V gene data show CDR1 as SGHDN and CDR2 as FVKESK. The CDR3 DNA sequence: TGTGCCAGCAGCCAAGATTTGGACTCCGGTAGGGCTTTCTTT. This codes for CASSQDLDSGRAFF.

The CDR3 nucleotides are TGTGCCATCAGTGAGTCTCACAGGGACACTGAAGCTTTCTTT. Its translation is CAISESHRDTEAFF. The chain couples TRBV10-3 to TRBJ1-1; D might be TRBD1 (6 bases). The CDR3 consists of 14 residues. The germline CDR1 and CDR2 sequences are ENHRY and SYGVKD. V was cut by 0 bases and J by 3 bases, with 8 bases left in between.

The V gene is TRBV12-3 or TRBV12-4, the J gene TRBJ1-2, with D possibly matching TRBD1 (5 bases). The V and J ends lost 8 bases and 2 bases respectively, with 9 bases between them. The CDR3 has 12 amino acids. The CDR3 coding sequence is TGTGCCAGCGGGGCAATCAACTATGGCTACACCTTC. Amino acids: CASGAINYGYTF.

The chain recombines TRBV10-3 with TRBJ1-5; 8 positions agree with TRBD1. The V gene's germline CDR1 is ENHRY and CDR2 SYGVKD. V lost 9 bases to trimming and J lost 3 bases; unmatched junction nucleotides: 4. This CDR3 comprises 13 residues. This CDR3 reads CAITGGFNQPQHF. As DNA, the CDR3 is TGTGCCATAACAGGGGGTTTCAATCAGCCCCAGCATTTT.

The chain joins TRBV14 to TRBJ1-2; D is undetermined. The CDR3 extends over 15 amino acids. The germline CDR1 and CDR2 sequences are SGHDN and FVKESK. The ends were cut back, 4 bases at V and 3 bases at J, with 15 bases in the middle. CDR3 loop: CASSPFEEIDYGYTF. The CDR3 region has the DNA TGTGCCAGCAGCCCCTTTGAGGAGATCGACTATGGCTACACCTTC.

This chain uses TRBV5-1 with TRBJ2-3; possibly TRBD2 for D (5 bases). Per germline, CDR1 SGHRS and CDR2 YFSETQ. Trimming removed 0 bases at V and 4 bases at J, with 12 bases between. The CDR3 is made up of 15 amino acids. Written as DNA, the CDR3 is TGCGCCAGCAGCTTGGACCCTAGCTTCCCAGATACGCAGTATTTT. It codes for CASSLDPSFPDTQYF. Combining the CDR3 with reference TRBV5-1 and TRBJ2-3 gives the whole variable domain KAGVTQTPRYLIKTRGQQVTLSCSPISGHRSVSWYQQTPGQGLQFLFEYFSETQRNKGNFPGRFSGRQFSNSRSEMNVSTLELGDSALYLCASSLDPSFPDTQYFGPGTRLTVL.

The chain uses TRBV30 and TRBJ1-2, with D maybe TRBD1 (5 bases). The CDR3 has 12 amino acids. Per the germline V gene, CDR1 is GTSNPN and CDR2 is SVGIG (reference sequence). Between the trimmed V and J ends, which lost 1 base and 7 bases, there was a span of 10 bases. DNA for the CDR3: TGTGCCTGGAGTGAAACAGGCTTTGGCTACACCTTC. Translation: CAWSETGFGYTF.

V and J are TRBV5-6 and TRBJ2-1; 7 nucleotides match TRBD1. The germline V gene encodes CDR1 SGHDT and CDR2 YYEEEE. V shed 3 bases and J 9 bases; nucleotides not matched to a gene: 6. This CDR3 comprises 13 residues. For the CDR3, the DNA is TGTGCCAGCAGCTGGGGGACAGCGGTTGAGCAGTTCTTC. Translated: CASSWGTAVEQFF.

CDR3 nucleotide sequence: TGTGCCAGTAAAGGGGACAGGGACAGCAATCAGCCCCAGCATTTT. Translating gives CASKGDRDSNQPQHF. The chain couples TRBV19 to TRBJ1-5, with 9 bases lining up with TRBD1. Germline CDR1 reads LNHDA; CDR2 reads SQIVND (reference sequence). The ends lost 7 bases at V and 1 base at J; junction bases unmatched: 5. The CDR3 loop spans 15 amino acids. The variable domain in full, with the rest retrieved from reference TRBV19 and TRBJ1-5, is DGGITQSPKYLFRKEGQNVTLSCEQNLNHDAMYWYRQDPGQGLRLIYYSQIVNDFQKGDIAEGYSVSREKKESFPLTVTSAQKNPTAFYLCASKGDRDSNQPQHFGDGTRLSIL.

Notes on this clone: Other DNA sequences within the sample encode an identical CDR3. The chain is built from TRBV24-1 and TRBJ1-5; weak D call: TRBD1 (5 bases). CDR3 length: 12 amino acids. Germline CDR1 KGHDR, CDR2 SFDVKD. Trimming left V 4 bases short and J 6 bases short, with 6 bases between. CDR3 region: CATSEGGQPQHF. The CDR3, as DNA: TGTGCCACCAGTGAGGGGGGTCAGCCCCAGCATTTT.

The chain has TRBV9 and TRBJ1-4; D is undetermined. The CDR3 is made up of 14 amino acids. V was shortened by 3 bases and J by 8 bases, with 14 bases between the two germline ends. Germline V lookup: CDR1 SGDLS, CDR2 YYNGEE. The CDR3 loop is CASSAEAASEKLFF. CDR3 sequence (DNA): TGTGCCAGCAGCGCAGAGGCCGCTTCGGAAAAACTGTTTTTT. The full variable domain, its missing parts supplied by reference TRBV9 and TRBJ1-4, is DSGVTQTPKHLITATGQRVTLRCSPRSGDLSVYWYQQSLDQGLQFLIQYYNGEERAKGNILERFSAQQFPDLHSELNLSSLELGDSALYFCASSAEAASEKLFFGSGTQLSVL.

The CDR3 nucleotides read TGTGCCAGCAGCTTATTGGCGGAGGGGAGCAATCAGCCCCAGCATTTT. Protein: CASSLLAEGSNQPQHF. V and J are TRBV7-8 and TRBJ1-5; a weak D match, TRBD1 (5 bases). Trimming pared 2 bases from V and 1 base from J, leaving 12 bases between. Germline V gene data show CDR1 as SGHVS and CDR2 as FQNEAQ. CDR3 length: 16 amino acids.

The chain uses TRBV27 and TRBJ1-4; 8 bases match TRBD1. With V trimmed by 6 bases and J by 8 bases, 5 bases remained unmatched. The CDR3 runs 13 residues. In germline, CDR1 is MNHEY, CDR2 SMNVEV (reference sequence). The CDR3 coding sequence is TGTGCCAGCAGGGGGACAGGCAGGGAAAAACTGTTTTTT. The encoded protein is CASRGTGREKLFF.

CDR3 bases: TGTGCCAGCAGCTTGATCGACAGAACCTACGAGCAGTACTTC. It specifies CASSLIDRTYEQYF. The genes are TRBV5-4 and TRBJ2-7; D possibly corresponds to TRBD1 (5 bases). CDR1 SGHNT and CDR2 YYREEE come from the germline V gene (reference sequence). The CDR3 has 14 residues. V was shortened by 1 base and J by 2 bases, with 10 bases between the two germline ends.

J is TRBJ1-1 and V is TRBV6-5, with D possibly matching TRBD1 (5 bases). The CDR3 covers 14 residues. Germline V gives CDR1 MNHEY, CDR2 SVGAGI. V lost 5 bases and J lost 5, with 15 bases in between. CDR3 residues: CASSKITGGTEAFF. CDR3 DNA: TGTGCCAGCAGTAAAATCACTGGGGGGACTGAAGCTTTCTTT.

CDR3 sequence reads: CASSYRTNYEQYF. The CDR3 DNA sequence: TGCGCCAGCAGCTATAGGACAAACTACGAGCAGTACTTC. The chain links TRBV5-1 to TRBJ2-7, with a weak D call TRBD1 (5 bases). The CDR3 has 13 residues. Trimming took off 3 bases at V and 3 bases at J, with 10 bases between the two ends. Germline CDR1 reads SGHRS; CDR2 reads YFSETQ.

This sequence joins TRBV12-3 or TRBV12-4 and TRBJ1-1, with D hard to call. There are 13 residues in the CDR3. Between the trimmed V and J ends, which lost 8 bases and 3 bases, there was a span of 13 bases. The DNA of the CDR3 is TGTGCCAGCCTCCCCTTGGCGGACACTGAAGCTTTCTTT. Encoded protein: CASLPLADTEAFF.

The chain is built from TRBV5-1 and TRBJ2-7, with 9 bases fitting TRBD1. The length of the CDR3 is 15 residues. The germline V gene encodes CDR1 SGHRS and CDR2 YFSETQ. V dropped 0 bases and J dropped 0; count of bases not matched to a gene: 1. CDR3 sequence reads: CASSLGTGASYEQYF. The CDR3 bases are TGCGCCAGCAGCTTGGGGACAGGGGCCTCCTACGAGCAGTACTTC.